This entry lists 7 T cell receptor beta chains sequenced from one sample in a study of radiotherapy plus CTLA-4 blockade in lung cancer. Libraries were prepared by immunoSEQ multiplex PCR; TCRdb keeps only in-frame clonotypes and omits some of them. The repertoire holds under 100,000 clones, with approximately 82% as singletons. The input for sequencing was peripheral blood, taken from a patient treated with radiotherapy plus ipilimumab. All receptors derive from a human donor with non-small cell lung cancer that progressed on radiotherapy plus ipilimumab.

This clone was detected only a few times. V and J are TRBV19 and TRBJ2-2, with 7 nucleotides matching TRBD2. Looked up from germline, CDR1 is LNHDA and CDR2 is SQIVND (reference sequence). The CDR3 spans 15 residues. Germline trimming cut 5 bases from V and 3 bases from J; bases unmatched to any gene: 6. The CDR3 DNA follows: TGTGCCAGTAGTCCTAGCGGCGGTTACACCGGGGAGCTGTTTTTT. Its translation is CASSPSGGYTGELFF.

The rearrangement uses TRBV11-2 and TRBJ1-5; D unresolved. Trimming shortened V by 5 bases and J by 1 base, and 12 bases separated the two germline ends. This CDR3 comprises 15 residues. Germline V gene sequence: CDR1 SGHAT, CDR2 FQNNGV. CDR3 residues: CASSRHPTSNQPQHF. Written as DNA, the CDR3 is TGTGCCAGCAGCCGTCACCCTACAAGCAATCAGCCCCAGCATTTT.

The count of this clone is one. The V call is TRBV6-5, the J call TRBJ1-2; 10 bases align to TRBD1. The length of the CDR3 is 14 residues. The germline V gene has CDR1 MNHEY and CDR2 SVGAGI. The J segment lost 4 bases and the V segment lost 7 bases, leaving 6 bases of the junction unmatched. The CDR3 spells CASKTGGESYGYTF. DNA for the CDR3: TGTGCCAGCAAGACAGGGGGCGAGAGCTATGGCTACACCTTC.

This clone has a single count. The gene calls are TRBV6-5 and TRBJ1-2; 7 nucleotides match TRBD1. Germline CDR1 MNHEY, CDR2 SVGAGI. The CDR3 runs 14 residues. Unmatched junction bases numbered 7, after V lost 6 bases and J lost 3 bases. CDR3 in DNA: TGTGCCAGCAGCCCGGGGACAGCTTACTATGGCTACACCTTC. Residues: CASSPGTAYYGYTF.

A few counts support this clone. The V call is TRBV4-1, the J call TRBJ2-5, with TRBD2 matching over 10 bases. Trimming took 4 bases from V and 3 from J; bases not matched to a gene: 8. This CDR3 region has 16 residues. Germline CDR1 is MGHRA and CDR2 is YSYEKL. DNA for the CDR3: TGCGCCAGCAGCCCCAAACCTAGCGGGGGTAAAGAGACCCAGTACTTC. As protein: CASSPKPSGGKETQYF.

This clone was counted between two and nine times. J is TRBJ2-7 and V is TRBV28; 7 nucleotides line up with TRBD1. The germline V gene encodes CDR1 MDHEN and CDR2 SYDVKM. V was clipped by 4 bases and J by 3 bases; unmatched bases: 9. This CDR3 comprises 15 residues. The CDR3, as DNA: TGTGCCAGCAGTTATGCCAAGGGGGCGCTCTACGAGCAGTACTTC. Protein sequence: CASSYAKGALYEQYF.

The chain links TRBV19 to TRBJ2-2; D possibly corresponds to TRBD1 (5 bases). With 5 bases removed from V and 1 base from J, the gap between germline ends came to 11 bases. This CDR3 comprises 15 residues. Germline CDR1 is LNHDA and CDR2 is SQIVND (reference sequence). Here the CDR3 DNA reads TGTGCCAGTAGTGGAACGACAGTGAACACCGGGGAGCTGTTTTTT. This encodes CASSGTTVNTGELFF.